These 16 T cell receptor beta chains were sequenced from one sample in a study of T cell repertoires in cytomegalovirus infection. TCRdb itself ran the reads through MiXCR, one entry per CDR3 protein. The table shows 250,000 or so distinct CDR3 sequences, with approximately 9% occurring only once. Specimen: PBMCs. The receptors were sampled from a human donor in good health (CMV status not recorded). Some clones in this sample may be carry-over from other donors' samples.

This clonotype was counted only a few times. This chain connects TRBV10-3 to TRBJ2-1, with D maybe TRBD2 (6 bases). Trimming stripped 11 bases from V and 9 bases from J, with 20 bases between. CDR3 length: 13 residues. CDR1 is ENHRY and CDR2 is SYGVKD in the germline V gene. Written as DNA, the CDR3 is TGTGCCTCCGCGGTCGGGGGAGTGGGTGAGCAGTTCTTC. It translates to CASAVGGVGEQFF.

This clonotype was observed many times. J is TRBJ1-6 and V is TRBV7-2; 9 bases fit TRBD1. Germline V gene lookup returns CDR1 SGHTA and CDR2 FQGNSA. This CDR3 is 17 amino acids long. After removal of 3 bases from V and 7 bases from J, the junction contained 10 bases not matched to a gene. CDR3 bases: TGTGCCAGCAGCTTTGCCGGGACAGGGCTTTCAAATTCACCCCTCCACTTT. It is translated as CASSFAGTGLSNSPLHF.

This clonotype showed up many times. This chain joins TRBV19 and TRBJ1-1; D unclear. The ends were cut back, 4 bases at V and 4 bases at J, with 7 bases in the middle. The CDR3 is 12 amino acids. The germline gives CDR1 LNHDA, CDR2 SQIVND (reference sequence). CDR3 coding DNA: TGTGCCAGTAGTAGGAGTGGCACTGAAGCTTTCTTT. It encodes CASSRSGTEAFF.

The table lists this clonotype with many counts. The chain is built from TRBV7-2 and TRBJ2-7, with D uncertain. This CDR3 spans 15 amino acids. Trimming cost V 6 bases and J 0 bases, with 15 bases left between them. CDR1 SGHTA and CDR2 FQGNSA come from the germline V gene. The CDR3 protein is CASSPLPGTSYEQYF. In DNA form, the CDR3 reads TGTGCCAGCAGTCCACTCCCGGGTACCTCCTACGAGCAGTACTTC. The full variable domain, in which reference TRBV7-2 and TRBJ2-7 provide the parts outside the CDR3, is GAGVSQSPSNKVTEKGKDVELRCDPISGHTALYWYRQSLGQGLEFLIYFQGNSAPDKSGLPSDRFSAERTGGSVSTLTIQRTQQEDSAVYLCASSPLPGTSYEQYFGPGTRLTVT.

This clonotype was picked up many times. The gene calls are TRBV7-2 and TRBJ2-3, with D maybe TRBD1 (5 bases). The CDR3 is made up of 15 amino acids. V lost 0 bases to trimming and J lost 0 bases, with 7 bases between them. Germline V gene lookup returns CDR1 SGHTA and CDR2 FQGNSA. CDR3: CASSLAGASTDTQYF. CDR3 DNA sequence: TGTGCCAGCAGCTTAGCAGGGGCTAGCACAGATACGCAGTATTTT. The full variable domain, rest sourced from reference TRBV7-2 and TRBJ2-3, is GAGVSQSPSNKVTEKGKDVELRCDPISGHTALYWYRQSLGQGLEFLIYFQGNSAPDKSGLPSDRFSAERTGGSVSTLTIQRTQQEDSAVYLCASSLAGASTDTQYFGPGTRLTVL.

At least ten counts were recorded for this clonotype. The rearrangement joins TRBV7-8 to TRBJ2-2; the D is unclear. Per germline, CDR1 SGHVS and CDR2 FQNEAQ. Deletions cut 2 bases from V and 3 bases from J, with 4 bases between. The CDR3 is made up of 13 amino acids. The CDR3 reads CASSLRDTGELFF. CDR3 coding DNA: TGTGCCAGCAGCTTACGGGACACCGGGGAGCTGTTTTTT.

Many counts were recorded for this clonotype. CDR3: CASSQDLRLLRVQNEQFF. In DNA, the CDR3 is TGTGCCAGCAGCCAGGACCTTCGGCTCCTCAGGGTCCAAAATGAGCAGTTCTTC. The chain uses TRBV6-5 and TRBJ2-1; maybe TRBD1 (5 bases). Trimming left V 6 bases short and J 7 bases short, with 28 bases between. CDR1 and CDR2 (germline): MNHEY, SVGAGI. The CDR3 length is 18 residues.

This chain uses TRBV5-6 with TRBJ1-2; D is perhaps TRBD1 (6 bases). Germline V gene sequence: CDR1 SGHDT, CDR2 YYEEEE. Trimming left V 4 bases short and J 4 bases short, with 17 bases between. This CDR3 region has 15 residues. The chain's CDR3 is CASSRKRTVSYGYTF. The CDR3 DNA reads TGTGCCAGCAGCCGGAAGAGGACAGTCAGCTATGGCTACACCTTC.

The V gene is TRBV25-1, the J gene TRBJ1-1; D might be TRBD1 (5 bases). Trimming took off 7 bases at V and 8 bases at J, with 14 bases between the two ends. Germline V gene sequence: CDR1 MGHDK, CDR2 SYGVNS. The CDR3 spans 12 residues. The CDR3 sequence: CASTGEGQEAFF. DNA of the CDR3: TGTGCCAGCACAGGTGAGGGGCAAGAAGCTTTCTTT.

The rearrangement joins TRBV7-3 to TRBJ2-7; D is perhaps TRBD2 (5 bases). Germline V lookup: CDR1 SGHTA, CDR2 FQGTGA. The CDR3 loop spans 15 amino acids. V lost 4 bases and J lost 2, with 15 bases in between. The CDR3 DNA sequence: TGTGCCAGCAGCTCTCCTGATGTGGGAGCCTACGAGCAGTACTTC. This encodes CASSSPDVGAYEQYF.

This rearrangement joins TRBV5-1 to TRBJ1-5, with 9 bases that match TRBD1. Per germline, CDR1 SGHRS and CDR2 YFSETQ. V trimming: 2 bases; J trimming: 3 bases; junction bases outside the gene matches: 3. The CDR3 spans 15 residues. The CDR3 DNA reads TGCGCCAGCAGCTTTGGGGACAGGGACAATCAGCCCCAGCATTTT. Its translation: CASSFGDRDNQPQHF. The full variable domain, rest sourced from reference TRBV5-1 and TRBJ1-5, is KAGVTQTPRYLIKTRGQQVTLSCSPISGHRSVSWYQQTPGQGLQFLFEYFSETQRNKGNFPGRFSGRQFSNSRSEMNVSTLELGDSALYLCASSFGDRDNQPQHFGDGTRLSIL.

The J gene is TRBJ1-6, the V gene TRBV5-1, with TRBD1 matching over 8 bases. The CDR3 runs to 14 residues. Trimming cost V 4 bases and J 10 bases; bases outside gene matches: 7. Germline loops: CDR1 SGHRS, CDR2 YFSETQ. CDR3 protein: CASSGTGKQSPLHF. CDR3 in DNA: TGCGCCAGCAGCGGGACAGGAAAGCAATCACCCCTCCACTTT.

Many counts were recorded for this clonotype. V usage is TRBV7-9 and J usage is TRBJ1-3; 7 bases fit TRBD1. The germline V gene has CDR1 SEHNR and CDR2 FQNEAQ (reference sequence). Trimming at V came to 4 bases and at J to 6 bases, leaving 12 bases not matched to a gene. The CDR3 consists of 16 residues. The CDR3 is CASSWISPQGENTIYF. CDR3 in DNA: TGTGCCAGCAGCTGGATATCCCCCCAGGGGGAAAACACCATATATTTT.

This clonotype was picked up a small number of times. The gene calls are TRBV14 and TRBJ1-1; maybe TRBD1 (5 bases). The V and J ends lost 1 base and 1 base respectively, with 10 bases between them. Germline V gene data show CDR1 as SGHDN and CDR2 as FVKESK. The CDR3 consists of 15 residues. The DNA of the CDR3 is TGTGCCAGCAGCCAAGCGCGGGGGAAGAACACTGAAGCTTTCTTT. Its protein is CASSQARGKNTEAFF.

This clonotype was seen ten or more times. The genes are TRBV7-2 and TRBJ2-7, with 13 bases identical to TRBD2. CDR3 size: 17 residues. The V gene's germline CDR1 is SGHTA and CDR2 FQGNSA. Trimming at V came to 5 bases and at J to 0 bases, leaving 7 bases not matched to a gene. CDR3 nucleotides: TGTGCCAGCAGCCCAGGACTAGCGGGGGCCCGCTCCTACGAGCAGTACTTC. Translation gives CASSPGLAGARSYEQYF.

This clonotype was detected ten times or more. The gene calls are TRBV6-1 and TRBJ2-7; 10 bases are shared with TRBD2. After removal of 6 bases from V and 9 bases from J, the junction contained 11 bases not matched to a gene. This CDR3 contains 14 residues. From germline, CDR1 is MNHNS and CDR2 SASEGT. As DNA, the CDR3 is TGTGCCAGCAGCTATAGAACTAGCGGGACATCGCAGTACTTC. This codes for CASSYRTSGTSQYF.